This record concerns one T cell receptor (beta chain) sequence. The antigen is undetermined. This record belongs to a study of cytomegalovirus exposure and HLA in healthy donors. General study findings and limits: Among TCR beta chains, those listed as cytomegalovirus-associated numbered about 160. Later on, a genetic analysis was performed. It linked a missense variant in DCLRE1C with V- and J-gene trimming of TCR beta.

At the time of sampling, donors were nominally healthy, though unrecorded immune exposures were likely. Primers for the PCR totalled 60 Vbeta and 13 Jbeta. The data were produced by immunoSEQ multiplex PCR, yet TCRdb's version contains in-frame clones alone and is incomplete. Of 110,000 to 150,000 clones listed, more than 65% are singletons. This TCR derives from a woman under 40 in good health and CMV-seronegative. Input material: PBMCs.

The CDR3 spells CASSPVTGISTDTQYF. The CDR3 DNA reads as TGTGCCAGCTCACCCGTGACAGGAATAAGCACAGATACGCAGTATTTT. V and J are TRBV18 and TRBJ2-3, with a possible D match to TRBD1 (6 bases). Trimming removed 3 bases from V and 0 bases from J, with 13 bases in between. Germline-derived CDR1 and CDR2 are KGHSH and LQKENI. This CDR3 spans 16 amino acids.